Each of the 20 T cell receptor beta chains below was sequenced from the same sample in a study of response to subunit inactivated influenza vaccine. TCRdb reprocessed the RT-PCR reads via MiXCR and lists one record per CDR3 protein. The table has about 310,000 distinct CDR3 sequences, around a fifth seen once. Sequenced here: PBMCs from blood, sampled approximately 22 months after vaccination. The receptors originated from a man in his fifties or sixties who received an inactivated influenza vaccine.

The chain couples TRBV6-5 to TRBJ2-1, with TRBD1 matching 7 bases. This CDR3 comprises 13 residues. CDR1 is MNHEY and CDR2 is SVGAGI in the germline V gene. V was clipped by 0 bases and J by 8 bases; unmatched bases: 1. The DNA of the CDR3 is TGTGCCAGCAGTTACTCTGGGACAGATGAGCAGTTCTTC. As protein: CASSYSGTDEQFF.

The chain recombines TRBV6-1 with TRBJ1-1; 9 bases match TRBD1. J was trimmed by 4 bases and V by 4 bases; bases with no gene match: 4. Per the germline V gene, CDR1 is MNHNS and CDR2 is SASEGT. The CDR3 is 14 residues long. The CDR3 DNA reads as TGTGCCAGCAGTGCCACGACAGGGGGCACTGAAGCTTTCTTT. Translation: CASSATTGGTEAFF.

The chain employs TRBV25-1 and TRBJ2-7; 7 nucleotides align to TRBD2. CDR1 and CDR2 (germline): MGHDK, SYGVNS. V gave up 4 bases and J gave up 2 bases; unmatched junction bases: 5. The CDR3 is 14 amino acids. The CDR3 spells CASSASGITYEQYF. CDR3 bases: TGTGCCAGCAGTGCTAGCGGAATTACCTACGAGCAGTACTTC.

This clonotype was counted at least ten times. The J gene is TRBJ1-1, the V gene TRBV7-8, with 9 bases identical to TRBD1. The CDR3 runs to 18 residues. Trimming at V came to 4 bases and at J to 1 base, leaving 13 bases not matched to a gene. Germline CDR1 is SGHVS and CDR2 is FQNEAQ. CDR3 sequence: CASSSNGQGYFRNTEAFF. The CDR3 DNA reads TGTGCCAGCAGCTCCAACGGACAGGGGTACTTTAGGAACACTGAAGCTTTCTTT. Drawing the rest from reference TRBV7-8 and TRBJ1-1, the complete variable domain is GAGVSQSPRYKVAKRGQDVALRCDPISGHVSLFWYQQALGQGPEFLTYFQNEAQLDKSGLPSDRFFAERPEGSVSTLKIQRTQQEDSAVYLCASSSNGQGYFRNTEAFFGQGTRLTVV.

The sample holds a few counts of this clonotype. The rearrangement uses TRBV3-1 and TRBJ1-6; TRBD1 aligns across 7 bases. V lost 1 base, J lost 7 bases, and 1 base stayed unmatched. CDR1 and CDR2 (germline): LGHDT, YNNKEL (reference sequence). This CDR3 contains 14 residues. The chain's CDR3 is CASSQADRNSPLHF. CDR3 in DNA: TGTGCCAGCAGCCAAGCGGACAGGAATTCACCCCTCCACTTT.

This clonotype showed up just a few times. This chain uses TRBV18 with TRBJ2-1; the D gene is possibly TRBD2 (7 bases). Germline V gene data show CDR1 as KGHSH and CDR2 as LQKENI. This CDR3 contains 16 residues. Trimming stripped 3 bases from V and 8 bases from J, with 20 bases between. The CDR3, as DNA: TGTGCCAGCTCACCCGAAGACAGGACTAGAACACATGAGCAGTTCTTC. Its protein is CASSPEDRTRTHEQFF. Supplemented by reference TRBV18 and TRBJ2-1, the full variable domain reads NAGVMQNPRHLVRRRGQEARLRCSPMKGHSHVYWYRQLPEEGLKFMVYLQKENIIDESGMPKERFSAEFPKEGPSILRIQQVVRGDSAAYFCASSPEDRTRTHEQFFGPGTRLTVL.

The rearrangement uses TRBV3-1 and TRBJ1-1; D gene unclear. V lost 3 bases and J 4 bases, leaving 6 bases between the germline ends. CDR3 length: 12 amino acids. Germline CDR1 reads LGHDT; CDR2 reads YNNKEL (reference sequence). The CDR3 spells CASSHQTTEAFF. For the CDR3, the DNA is TGTGCCAGCAGCCACCAGACCACTGAAGCTTTCTTT.

Many counts were recorded for this clonotype. V gene TRBV12-3 or TRBV12-4 combines with J gene TRBJ1-1, with a tentative D call TRBD1 (5 bases). The CDR3 has 14 amino acids. V dropped 5 bases and J dropped 1 base, with 11 bases sitting between them. The CDR3 nucleotides are TGTGCCAGCAGTGCTGGCGGGGGGAACACTGAAGCTTTCTTT. Protein sequence: CASSAGGGNTEAFF.

The chain uses TRBV12-3 or TRBV12-4 and TRBJ1-1; possible D gene TRBD1, 6 bases. V lost 5 bases, J lost 1 base, and 11 bases lay in between. This CDR3 has 14 amino acids. The CDR3 loop is CASSTQGWNTEAFF. The CDR3 region has the DNA TGTGCCAGCAGTACACAGGGTTGGAACACTGAAGCTTTCTTT.

A single count supports this clonotype. V usage is TRBV11-1 and J usage is TRBJ2-3; unclear D gene. V gave up 0 bases and J gave up 6 bases, with 10 bases separating them. This CDR3 region has 14 residues. Germline CDR1 SGHAT, CDR2 FQDESV (reference sequence). CDR3 amino acids: CASSLAPSLDTQYF. The CDR3 coding sequence is TGTGCCAGCAGCTTAGCGCCCAGTTTGGATACGCAGTATTTT.

V usage is TRBV27 and J usage is TRBJ1-5; 9 bases align to TRBD1. From germline, CDR1 is MNHEY and CDR2 SMNVEV (reference sequence). The CDR3 sequence is 15 residues long. V shed 3 bases and J 4 bases; nucleotides not matched to a gene: 4. CDR3 in amino acids: CASSFNRGPNQPQHF. In DNA form, the CDR3 reads TGTGCCAGCAGTTTTAACAGGGGGCCAAATCAGCCCCAGCATTTT.

This clonotype has just a few counts. This chain joins TRBV11-2 and TRBJ1-4; D unresolved. There are 14 residues in the CDR3. V dropped 3 bases and J dropped 1 base, with 6 bases sitting between them. The V gene's germline CDR1 is SGHAT and CDR2 FQNNGV. CDR3 in DNA: TGTGCCAGCAGCTTCGAAGTAACTAATGAAAAACTGTTTTTT. This encodes CASSFEVTNEKLFF.

This clonotype occurred many times. This sequence joins TRBV14 and TRBJ2-1; unclear D gene. The V end was cut by 3 bases, the J end by 6 bases, with 9 bases between. Per the germline V gene, CDR1 is SGHDN and CDR2 is FVKESK. This CDR3 comprises 13 residues. The CDR3 here is CASSQAWLNEQFF. DNA of the CDR3: TGTGCCAGCAGCCAGGCCTGGCTCAATGAGCAGTTCTTC.

This chain uses TRBV7-9 with TRBJ1-2; D perhaps matches TRBD1 (5 bases). Trimming took 4 bases from V and 8 from J, leaving 11 bases between them. The CDR3 loop spans 12 amino acids. Germline V gene data show CDR1 as SEHNR and CDR2 as FQNEAQ (reference sequence). CDR3 in DNA: TGTGCCAGCAGCTCTTCGTGGGACGGCTACACCTTC. Its translation: CASSSSWDGYTF.

The chain links TRBV5-8 to TRBJ2-6; D may be TRBD1 (5 bases). CDR3 length equals 15 residues. Germline V gives CDR1 SGHTS, CDR2 YDEGEE. Deletions cut 0 bases from V and 4 bases from J, with 8 bases between. This CDR3 reads CASSLGRAGANVLTF. CDR3 sequence (DNA): TGTGCCAGCAGCTTGGGCAGGGCCGGGGCCAACGTCCTGACTTTC. Supplemented by reference TRBV5-8 and TRBJ2-6, the full variable domain reads EAGVTQSPTHLIKTRGQQATLRCSPISGHTSVYWYQQALGLGLQFLLWYDEGEERNRGNFPPRFSGRQFPNYSSELNVNALELEDSALYLCASSLGRAGANVLTFGAGSRLTVL.

In this sample, this clonotype turned up a few times. The chain couples TRBV20-1 to TRBJ1-5; the match to TRBD1 covers 7 bases. Germline loops: CDR1 DFQATT, CDR2 SNEGSKA (reference sequence). The CDR3 contains 14 residues. Unmatched junction bases numbered 5, after V lost 4 bases and J lost 2 bases. CDR3 amino acids: CSATNRGGNQPQHF. The DNA of the CDR3 is TGCAGTGCTACTAACAGGGGCGGCAATCAGCCCCAGCATTTT.

CDR3 sequence (DNA): TGTGCCAGCACCCCCCGGGCCTCCTACGAGCAGTACTTC. Protein: CASTPRASYEQYF. This chain joins TRBV12-3 or TRBV12-4 and TRBJ2-7; D unclear. The CDR3 loop spans 13 amino acids. V lost 7 bases, J lost 0 bases, and 10 bases lay in between.

The table lists this clonotype with a few counts. V and J are TRBV30 and TRBJ1-2, with D unclear. CDR1 is GTSNPN and CDR2 is SVGIG in the germline V gene (reference sequence). V was trimmed by 5 bases and J by 4 bases, leaving 8 bases between them. The CDR3 contains 11 residues. The CDR3 sequence: CAWGGTYGYTF. The CDR3 nucleotides are TGTGCCTGGGGTGGCACCTATGGCTACACCTTC.

This chain connects TRBV12-3 or TRBV12-4 to TRBJ1-5; no clear D. The CDR3 covers 15 residues. The V gene lost 3 bases and the J gene lost 0 bases, with 9 bases spanning the gap. The DNA of the CDR3 is TGTGCCAGCAGTTTGGCATCCTATAGCAATCAGCCCCAGCATTTT. The encoded protein is CASSLASYSNQPQHF.

The V gene is TRBV29-1, the J gene TRBJ2-3; D could derive from TRBD1 or TRBD2 (5 bases each). Germline-derived CDR1 and CDR2 are SQVTM and ANQGSEA. The V and J ends lost 8 bases and 0 bases respectively, with 12 bases between them. This CDR3 spans 13 amino acids. The CDR3 region is CSFRGRSTDTQYF. The CDR3 DNA reads as TGCAGCTTCCGGGGCAGAAGCACAGATACGCAGTATTTT.